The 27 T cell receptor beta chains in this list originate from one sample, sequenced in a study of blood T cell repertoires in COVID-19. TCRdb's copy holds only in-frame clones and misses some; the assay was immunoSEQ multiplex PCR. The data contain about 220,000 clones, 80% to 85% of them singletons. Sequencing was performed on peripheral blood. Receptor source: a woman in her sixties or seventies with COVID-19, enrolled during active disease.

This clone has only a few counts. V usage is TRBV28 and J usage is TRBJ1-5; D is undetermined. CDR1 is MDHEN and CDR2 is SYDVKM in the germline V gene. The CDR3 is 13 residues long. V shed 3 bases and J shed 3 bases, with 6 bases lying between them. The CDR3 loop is CASSLRINQPQHF. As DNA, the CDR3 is TGTGCCAGCAGTTTGAGGATCAATCAGCCCCAGCATTTT. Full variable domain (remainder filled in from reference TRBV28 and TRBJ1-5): DVKVTQSSRYLVKRTGEKVFLECVQDMDHENMFWYRQDPGLGLRLIYFSYDVKMKEKGDIPEGYSVSREKKERFSLILESASTNQTSMYLCASSLRINQPQHFGDGTRLSIL.

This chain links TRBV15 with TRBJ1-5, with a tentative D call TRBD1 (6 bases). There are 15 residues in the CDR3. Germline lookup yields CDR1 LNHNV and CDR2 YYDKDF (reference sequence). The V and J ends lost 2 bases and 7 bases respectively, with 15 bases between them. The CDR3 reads CATSRPTGLSQPQHF. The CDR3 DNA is TGTGCCACCAGCAGACCTACAGGGTTAAGCCAGCCCCAGCATTTT.

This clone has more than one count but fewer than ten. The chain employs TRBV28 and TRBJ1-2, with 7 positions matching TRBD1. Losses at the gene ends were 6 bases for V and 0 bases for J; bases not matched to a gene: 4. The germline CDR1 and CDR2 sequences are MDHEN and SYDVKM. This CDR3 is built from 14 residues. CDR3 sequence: CASRAGGANYGYTF. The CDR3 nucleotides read TGTGCCAGCAGGGCAGGGGGAGCTAACTATGGCTACACCTTC.

The CDR3 spells CASSLVAGGVVAGGYTF. The CDR3 bases are TGTGCCAGCAGCTTAGTGGCAGGGGGCGTCGTGGCTGGGGGCTACACCTTC. The J gene is TRBJ1-2, the V gene TRBV7-8; 8 positions agree with TRBD1. The CDR3 is made up of 17 amino acids. The J segment lost 8 bases and the V segment lost 1 base, leaving 15 bases of the junction unmatched. Germline lookup yields CDR1 SGHVS and CDR2 FQNEAQ.

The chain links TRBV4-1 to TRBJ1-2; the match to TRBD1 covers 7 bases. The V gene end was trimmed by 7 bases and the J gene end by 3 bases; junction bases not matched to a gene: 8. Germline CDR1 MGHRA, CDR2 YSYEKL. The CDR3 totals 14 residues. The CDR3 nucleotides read TGCGCCAGCAACCCTCAGGGGGAACACTATGGCTACACCTTC. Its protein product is CASNPQGEHYGYTF.

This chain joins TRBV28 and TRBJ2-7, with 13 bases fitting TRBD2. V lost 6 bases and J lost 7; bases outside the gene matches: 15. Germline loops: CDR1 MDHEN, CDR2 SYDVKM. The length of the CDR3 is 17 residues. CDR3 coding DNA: TGTGCCAGCAGATCCCACTCCGGGACTAGCGGGACGGGTGAGCAGTACTTC. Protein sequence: CASRSHSGTSGTGEQYF. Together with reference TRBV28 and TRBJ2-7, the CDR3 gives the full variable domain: DVKVTQSSRYLVKRTGEKVFLECVQDMDHENMFWYRQDPGLGLRLIYFSYDVKMKEKGDIPEGYSVSREKKERFSLILESASTNQTSMYLCASRSHSGTSGTGEQYFGPGTRLTVT.

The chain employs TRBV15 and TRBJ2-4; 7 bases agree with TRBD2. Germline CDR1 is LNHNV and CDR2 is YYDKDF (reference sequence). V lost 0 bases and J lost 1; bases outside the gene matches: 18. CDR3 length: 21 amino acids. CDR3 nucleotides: TGTGCCACCAGCAGAGATGGGGCAAGCGGGACGGCAATTTCCGCCAAAAACATTCAGTACTTC. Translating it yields CATSRDGASGTAISAKNIQYF.

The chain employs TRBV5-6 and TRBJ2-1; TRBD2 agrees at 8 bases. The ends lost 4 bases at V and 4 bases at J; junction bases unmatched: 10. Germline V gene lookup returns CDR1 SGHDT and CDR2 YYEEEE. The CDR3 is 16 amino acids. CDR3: CASSTFVAGGYNEQFF. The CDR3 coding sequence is TGTGCCAGCAGCACATTTGTCGCGGGAGGTTACAATGAGCAGTTCTTC.

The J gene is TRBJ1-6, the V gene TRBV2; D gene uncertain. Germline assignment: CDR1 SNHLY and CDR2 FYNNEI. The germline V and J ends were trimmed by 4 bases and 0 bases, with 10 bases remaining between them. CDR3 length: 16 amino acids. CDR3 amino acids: CASSVGGSSYNSPLHF. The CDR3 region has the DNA TGTGCCAGCAGTGTTGGAGGGAGCTCCTATAATTCACCCCTCCACTTT.

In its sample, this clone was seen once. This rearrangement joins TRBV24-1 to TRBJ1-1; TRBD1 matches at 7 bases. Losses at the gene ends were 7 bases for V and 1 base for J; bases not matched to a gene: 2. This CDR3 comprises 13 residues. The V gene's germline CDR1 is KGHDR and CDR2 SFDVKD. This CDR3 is CATSRQGNTEAFF. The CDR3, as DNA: TGTGCCACCAGCAGACAGGGGAACACTGAAGCTTTCTTT.

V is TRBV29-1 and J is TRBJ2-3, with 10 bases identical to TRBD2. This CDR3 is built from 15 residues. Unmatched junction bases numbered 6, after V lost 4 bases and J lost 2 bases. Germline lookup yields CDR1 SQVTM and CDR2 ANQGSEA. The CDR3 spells CSVGYGLAATDTQYF. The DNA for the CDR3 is TGCAGCGTTGGCTACGGACTAGCGGCCACAGATACGCAGTATTTT.

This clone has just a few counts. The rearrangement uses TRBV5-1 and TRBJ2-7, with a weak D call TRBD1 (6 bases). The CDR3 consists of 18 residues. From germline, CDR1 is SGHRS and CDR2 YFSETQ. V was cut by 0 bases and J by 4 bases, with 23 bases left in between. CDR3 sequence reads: CASSLGPWARDTPYEQYF. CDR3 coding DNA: TGCGCCAGCAGCTTGGGGCCCTGGGCCCGGGACACTCCTTACGAGCAGTACTTC.

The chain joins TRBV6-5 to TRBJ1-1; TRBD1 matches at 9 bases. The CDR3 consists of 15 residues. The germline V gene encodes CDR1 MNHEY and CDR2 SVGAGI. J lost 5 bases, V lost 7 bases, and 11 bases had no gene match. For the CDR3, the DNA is TGTGCCAGCATCTCCTCCGGGACAGGGTCTACTGAAGCTTTCTTT. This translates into CASISSGTGSTEAFF.

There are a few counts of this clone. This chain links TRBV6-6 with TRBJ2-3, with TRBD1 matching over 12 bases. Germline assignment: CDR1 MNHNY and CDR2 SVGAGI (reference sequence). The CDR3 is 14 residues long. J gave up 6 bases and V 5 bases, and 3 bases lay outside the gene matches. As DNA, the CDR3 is TGTGCCAGCAGTCGGGACAGGGGGCGGGATACGCAGTATTTT. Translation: CASSRDRGRDTQYF.

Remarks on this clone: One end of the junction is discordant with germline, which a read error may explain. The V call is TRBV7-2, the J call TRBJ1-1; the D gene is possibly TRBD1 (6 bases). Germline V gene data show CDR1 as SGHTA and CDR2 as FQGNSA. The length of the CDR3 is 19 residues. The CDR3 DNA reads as TGTGCCAGCATCTTATACTCCTCCCCCCTTTACAGGGAGAACACTGAAGCTTTCTTT. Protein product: CASILYSSPLYRENTEAFF.

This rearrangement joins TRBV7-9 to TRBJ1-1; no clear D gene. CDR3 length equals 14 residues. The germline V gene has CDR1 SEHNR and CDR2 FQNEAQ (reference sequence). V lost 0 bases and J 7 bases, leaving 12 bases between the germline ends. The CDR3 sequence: CASSLANSGGEAFF. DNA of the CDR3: TGTGCCAGCAGCTTAGCGAATAGTGGAGGTGAAGCTTTCTTT.

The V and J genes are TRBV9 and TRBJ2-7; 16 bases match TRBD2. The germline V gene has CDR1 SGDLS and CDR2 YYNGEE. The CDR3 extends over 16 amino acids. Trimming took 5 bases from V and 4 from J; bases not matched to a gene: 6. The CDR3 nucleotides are TGTGCCAGCAGTCCGGGACTAGCGGGAGGGCAATACGAGCAGTACTTC. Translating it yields CASSPGLAGGQYEQYF.

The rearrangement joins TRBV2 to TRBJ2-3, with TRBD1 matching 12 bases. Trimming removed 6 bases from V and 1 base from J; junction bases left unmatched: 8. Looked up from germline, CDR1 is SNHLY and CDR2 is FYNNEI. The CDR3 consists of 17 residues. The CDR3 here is CASRTGTGGSRTDTQYF. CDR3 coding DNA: TGTGCCAGCAGAACCGGGACAGGGGGCTCTCGCACAGATACGCAGTATTTT.

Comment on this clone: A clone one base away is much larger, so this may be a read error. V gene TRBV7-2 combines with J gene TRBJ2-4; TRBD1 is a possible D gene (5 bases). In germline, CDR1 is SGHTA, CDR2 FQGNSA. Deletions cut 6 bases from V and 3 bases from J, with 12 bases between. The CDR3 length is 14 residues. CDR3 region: CASSPDRVKNIQYF. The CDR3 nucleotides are TGTGCCAGCAGTCCTGACAGAGTCAAAAACATTCAGTACTTC.

The DNA of the CDR3 is TGTGCCAGCAGGGCACAGGGAGTCGGTCAGCCCCAGCATTTT. This gives the protein CASRAQGVGQPQHF. V gene TRBV27 combines with J gene TRBJ1-5, with a possible D match to TRBD1 (6 bases). The CDR3 runs 14 residues. In germline, CDR1 is MNHEY, CDR2 SMNVEV (reference sequence). Trimming took off 6 bases at V and 6 bases at J, with 15 bases between the two ends.

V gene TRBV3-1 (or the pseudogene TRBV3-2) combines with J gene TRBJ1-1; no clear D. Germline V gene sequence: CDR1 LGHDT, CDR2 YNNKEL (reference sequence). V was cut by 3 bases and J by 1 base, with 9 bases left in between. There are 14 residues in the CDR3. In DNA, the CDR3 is TGTGCCAGCAGCCATTTAGCCGGGAACACTGAAGCTTTCTTT. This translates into CASSHLAGNTEAFF.

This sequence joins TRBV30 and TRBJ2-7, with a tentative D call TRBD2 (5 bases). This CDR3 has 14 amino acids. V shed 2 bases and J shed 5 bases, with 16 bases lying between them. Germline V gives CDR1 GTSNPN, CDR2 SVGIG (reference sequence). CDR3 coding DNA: TGTGCCTGGAGTACCCTCGGACTCGGACACGAGCAGTACTTC. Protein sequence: CAWSTLGLGHEQYF.

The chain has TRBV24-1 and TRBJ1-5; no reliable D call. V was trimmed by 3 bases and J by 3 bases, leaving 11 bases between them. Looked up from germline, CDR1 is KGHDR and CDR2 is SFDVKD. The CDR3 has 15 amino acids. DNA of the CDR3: TGTGCCACCAGTGATAGGTCCGGGGTCAATCAGCCCCAGCATTTT. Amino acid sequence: CATSDRSGVNQPQHF.

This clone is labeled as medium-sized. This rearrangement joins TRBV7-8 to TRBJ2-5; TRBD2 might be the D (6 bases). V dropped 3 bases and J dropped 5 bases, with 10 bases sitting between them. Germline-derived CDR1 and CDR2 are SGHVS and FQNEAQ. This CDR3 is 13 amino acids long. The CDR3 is CASSLSSGETQYF. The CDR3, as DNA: TGTGCCAGCAGCTTGTCGAGCGGGGAGACCCAGTACTTC.

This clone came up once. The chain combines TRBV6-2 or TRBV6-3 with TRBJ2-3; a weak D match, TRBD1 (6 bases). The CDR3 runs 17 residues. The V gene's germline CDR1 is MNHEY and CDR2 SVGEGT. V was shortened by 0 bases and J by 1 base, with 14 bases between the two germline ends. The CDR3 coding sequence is TGTGCCAGCAGTTACTCCCGCAGGGGACGCGGCACAGATACGCAGTATTTT. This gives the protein CASSYSRRGRGTDTQYF.

The CDR3 sequence: CASSATGIEAFF. As DNA, the CDR3 is TGTGCCAGCAGCGCCACAGGCATTGAAGCTTTCTTT. This chain links TRBV2 with TRBJ1-1; tentative D call: TRBD1 (5 bases). V gave up 6 bases and J gave up 7 bases, with 12 bases separating them. Germline V gene data show CDR1 as SNHLY and CDR2 as FYNNEI. The CDR3 runs 12 residues.

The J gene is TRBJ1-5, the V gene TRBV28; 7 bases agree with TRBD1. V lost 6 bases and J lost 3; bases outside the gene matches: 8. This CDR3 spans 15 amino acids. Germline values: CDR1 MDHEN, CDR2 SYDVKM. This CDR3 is CASRRNRGDNQPQHF. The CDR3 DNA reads TGTGCCAGCAGGAGAAACAGGGGCGACAATCAGCCCCAGCATTTT.